Shown below are 20 T cell receptor beta chains from a single sample sequenced in a study of shared clonotypes between healthy human individuals. Data came from immunoSEQ multiplex PCR; TCRdb stores just in-frame clones and leaves some out. The table includes some 790,000 clones, around 70% detected once. Source material: memory CD4+ T cells sorted from blood. Subset: CD45RA-negative fraction. The receptors here all came from a woman in her 30s in good health.

This clone was observed at least ten times. The chain carries TRBV6-1 and TRBJ1-5, with D hard to call. V lost 3 bases and J lost 2, with 11 bases in between. Germline V gene sequence: CDR1 MNHNS, CDR2 SASEGT. The length of the CDR3 is 15 residues. CDR3: CASSEFMGGNQPQHF. CDR3 nucleotides: TGTGCCAGCAGTGAGTTTATGGGTGGCAATCAGCCCCAGCATTTT.

The V call is TRBV4-1, the J call TRBJ2-5; 7 bases align to TRBD2. The DNA end is more similar to TRBJ2-7, so the J call may be wrong. This CDR3 has 17 amino acids. Per germline, CDR1 MGHRA and CDR2 YSYEKL. The DNA of the CDR3 is TGCGCCAGCAGCCAACCCGCGAGGGGAGGGTCCTCCTACGAGCAGTACTTC. Amino acids: CASSQPARGGSSYEQYF.

V and J are TRBV7-6 and TRBJ2-2; D is unclear. V was shortened by 5 bases and J by 1 base, with 8 bases between the two germline ends. Germline-derived CDR1 and CDR2 are SGHVS and FNYEAQ. The CDR3 is 14 residues long. The CDR3 loop is CASSPLVNTGELFF. CDR3 nucleotides: TGTGCCAGCAGCCCACTGGTGAACACCGGGGAGCTGTTTTTT.

This chain links TRBV18 with TRBJ2-5, with TRBD1 matching over 9 bases. CDR3 length: 14 amino acids. The germline CDR1 and CDR2 sequences are KGHSH and LQKENI. Unmatched junction bases numbered 7, after V lost 6 bases and J lost 5 bases. DNA of the CDR3: TGTGCCAGCTCGGGACAGGGAGCGTCGGAGACCCAGTACTTC. It translates to CASSGQGASETQYF.

This clone was detected only a few times. This chain links TRBV15 with TRBJ2-3; D uncertain. Trimming removed 5 bases at V and 2 bases at J, with 14 bases between. Germline-derived CDR1 and CDR2 are LNHNV and YYDKDF (reference sequence). The CDR3 sequence is 15 residues long. CDR3 in DNA: TGTGCCACCAGCGGATACTTGGGCCCCACAGATACGCAGTATTTT. This encodes CATSGYLGPTDTQYF.

V and J are TRBV30 and TRBJ1-1, with 11 nucleotides matching TRBD1. In germline, CDR1 is GTSNPN, CDR2 SVGIG (reference sequence). The V segment lost 3 bases and the J segment 8 bases; nucleotides outside the gene matches: 11. The CDR3 spans 15 residues. For the CDR3, the DNA is TGTGCCTGGAGCCAGCGCCAGGGACAGGGGGGAGAAGCTTTCTTT. Protein sequence: CAWSQRQGQGGEAFF.

This clone was counted only a few times. J is TRBJ1-5 and V is TRBV19; D not certain. V lost 2 bases and J lost 4, with 6 bases in between. The germline V gene encodes CDR1 LNHDA and CDR2 SQIVND (reference sequence). The CDR3 consists of 13 residues. This CDR3 reads CASSIKVNQPQHF. The DNA of the CDR3 is TGTGCCAGTAGTATAAAGGTGAATCAGCCCCAGCATTTT.

The CDR3 DNA follows: TGTGCCAGCAATGGAGGGGTCCAACAAGAGACCCAGTACTTC. It encodes CASNGGVQQETQYF. The V gene is TRBV28, the J gene TRBJ2-5, with D perhaps matching TRBD2 (6 bases). The CDR3 extends over 14 amino acids. V was cut by 7 bases and J by 2 bases, with 14 bases left in between. Germline assignment: CDR1 MDHEN and CDR2 SYDVKM.

This clone was found a few times. The V call is TRBV29-1, the J call TRBJ2-1; TRBD1 matches 8 bases. Per germline, CDR1 SQVTM and CDR2 ANQGSEA. The CDR3 spans 14 residues. With V trimmed by 2 bases and J by 3 bases, 3 bases remained unmatched. CDR3 sequence reads: CSVETGGYYNEQFF. As DNA, the CDR3 is TGCAGCGTTGAAACAGGGGGTTACTACAATGAGCAGTTCTTC.

The chain combines TRBV27 with TRBJ2-3; D unclear. V lost 4 bases and J lost 5, with 7 bases in between. The CDR3 spans 12 residues. Per germline, CDR1 MNHEY and CDR2 SMNVEV (reference sequence). This CDR3 is CASSSDGDTQYF. Written as DNA, the CDR3 is TGTGCCAGCAGTTCAGATGGAGATACGCAGTATTTT.

The CDR3 sequence is CASSPGFEQYF. The CDR3 nucleotides are TGTGCCAGCAGCCCCGGGTTCGAGCAGTACTTC. The chain combines TRBV28 with TRBJ2-7; D is uncertain. Germline CDR1 reads MDHEN; CDR2 reads SYDVKM. This CDR3 has 11 amino acids. V was pared by 6 bases and J by 6 bases, with 9 bases between.

The chain is built from TRBV25-1 and TRBJ2-1; D gene unclear. Trimming stripped 2 bases from V and 5 bases from J, with 10 bases between. The CDR3 is 14 residues long. Per germline, CDR1 MGHDK and CDR2 SYGVNS. CDR3 sequence: CASSESGVNNEQFF. The CDR3 coding sequence is TGTGCCAGCAGTGAAAGTGGGGTGAACAATGAGCAGTTCTTC.

This clone was seen a single time. This chain joins TRBV11-2 and TRBJ2-7, with 12 bases identical to TRBD2. The CDR3 has 14 amino acids. Trimming at V came to 5 bases and at J to 7 bases, leaving 6 bases not matched to a gene. Germline V gives CDR1 SGHAT, CDR2 FQNNGV. CDR3 amino acids: CASSGPSGRGEQYF. DNA for the CDR3: TGTGCCAGCAGCGGGCCTAGCGGGAGGGGGGAGCAGTACTTC.

About this clone itself: The sample contains more than one DNA sequence encoding this CDR3. The rearrangement uses TRBV18 and TRBJ1-1; D is uncertain. This CDR3 spans 14 amino acids. V was trimmed by 0 bases and J by 0 bases, leaving 5 bases between them. The V gene's germline CDR1 is KGHSH and CDR2 LQKENI. The CDR3 nucleotides are TGTGCCAGCTCACCACCGTCCCTGAACACTGAAGCTTTCTTT. It yields the protein CASSPPSLNTEAFF.

Only a few counts were recorded for this clone. The rearrangement joins TRBV20-1 to TRBJ1-6; D unresolved. Germline V lookup: CDR1 DFQATT, CDR2 SNEGSKA (reference sequence). The CDR3 consists of 11 residues. V was trimmed by 6 bases and J by 16 bases, leaving 16 bases between them. The DNA for the CDR3 is TGCAGTGCAATTCGGATGGAGGGTCTCCACTTT. Its translation: CSAIRMEGLHF.

This clone occurred a few times. V usage is TRBV5-8 and J usage is TRBJ2-1; D is ambiguous. The CDR3 runs 14 residues. CDR1 SGHTS and CDR2 YDEGEE come from the germline V gene. V dropped 7 bases and J dropped 2 bases, with 13 bases sitting between them. CDR3 sequence (DNA): TGTGCCAGCCATGGTCTCGGCGCCTACAATGAGCAGTTCTTC. As protein: CASHGLGAYNEQFF.

This chain uses TRBV28 with TRBJ1-2, with D maybe TRBD1 (5 bases). The CDR3 runs 14 residues. V was clipped by 7 bases and J by 3 bases, with 15 bases between them. Germline V CDR1 and CDR2: MDHEN, SYDVKM. The CDR3 loop is CASTNLGEHYGYTF. The CDR3 DNA reads as TGTGCCAGCACGAACCTGGGGGAGCACTATGGCTACACCTTC.

The chain employs TRBV28 and TRBJ2-7; 15 bases map to TRBD2. V lost 2 bases to trimming and J lost 2 bases; unmatched junction nucleotides: 13. Per germline, CDR1 MDHEN and CDR2 SYDVKM. This CDR3 has 20 residues. The CDR3 DNA reads as TGTGCCAGCAGTTTACTAAAAAGTTGGACTAGCGGGAGGGCCGCCTACGAGCAGTACTTC. Translation gives CASSLLKSWTSGRAAYEQYF.

The V call is TRBV4-1, the J call TRBJ1-2, with a possible D match to TRBD1 (5 bases). CDR1 is MGHRA, CDR2 YSYEKL, per germline. V shed 3 bases and J shed 8 bases, with 22 bases lying between them. The CDR3 covers 16 residues. The CDR3 region is CASSQASTGRGDGYTF. The DNA for the CDR3 is TGCGCCAGCAGCCAGGCTTCGACGGGACGGGGGGACGGCTACACCTTC.

This clone has more than one count but fewer than ten. V gene TRBV29-1 combines with J gene TRBJ2-2; no clear D. Germline loops: CDR1 SQVTM, CDR2 ANQGSEA. There are 11 residues in the CDR3. V was clipped by 6 bases and J by 3 bases, with 5 bases between them. CDR3 nucleotide sequence: TGCAGCGTCTCAGACACCGGGGAGCTGTTTTTT. This codes for CSVSDTGELFF.